The T cell receptor beta chain described here comes from a study of Graves' ophthalmopathy and Graves' hyperthyroidism. Regarding the study as a whole: Thyroid clonotypes that were expanded above 0.001 frequency mostly also appeared in blood. In separating ophthalmopathy from stable hyperthyroidism, a 13-signature model achieved about 91% sensitivity and around 80% specificity.

Concerning this clonotype itself: What it binds is unknown.

RNA served as the template for amplifying TCR beta CDR3 regions. The authors performed first-round RT-PCR with HTBI primers and then a second-round multiplex PCR. TCRdb reprocessed the multiplex PCR reads with MiXCR, giving one entry per CDR3 protein. The sample has just over 600,000 distinct CDR3 sequences, 20% to 25% seen once; the top ten hold more than 5.5%. V lost 2 bases to trimming and J lost 0 bases; unmatched junction nucleotides: 3. This CDR3 has 16 residues. Germline CDR1 MDHEN, CDR2 SYDVKM. The rearrangement links TRBV28 to TRBJ2-7; 11 bases line up with TRBD2. The clonotype was recovered from a woman under 30 with stable Graves' hyperthyroidism. Some clones in this sample may be carry-over from other donors' samples. The source material was peripheral blood. CDR3 sequence: CASSLATSGNSYEQYF. The CDR3 DNA follows: TGTGCCAGCAGTTTAGCGACTAGCGGGAACTCCTACGAGCAGTACTTC.